The 15 T cell receptor beta chains below come from one sample, sequenced in a study of shared clonotypes between healthy human individuals. Sequencing used immunoSEQ multiplex PCR; TCRdb keeps in-frame clones, though not all of them. This sample has a few million clones; approximately 95% occur once, and the top ten carry 0.35% to 0.45%. Input material: naive CD4+ T cells from PBMCs. Subset defined: CD45RA+ positively selected. The receptor set was obtained from a man between 18 and 29 years old in good health. Some clones in this sample may be carry-over from other donors' samples.

This clone has just one count. The V gene is TRBV15, the J gene TRBJ2-3; TRBD2 matches at 7 bases. The junction had 4 bases not matched to a gene; V was cut back by 1 base and J by 6 bases. Germline lookup yields CDR1 LNHNV and CDR2 YYDKDF (reference sequence). The CDR3 sequence is 14 residues long. The CDR3 DNA follows: TGTGCCACCAGCAGAGCGGGGGGTGGCGATACGCAGTATTTT. This sequence encodes CATSRAGGGDTQYF.

This sequence joins TRBV6-6 and TRBJ2-7; 10 nucleotides line up with TRBD1. V was pared by 0 bases and J by 2 bases, with 1 base of the junction left unmatched. This CDR3 contains 15 residues. Germline CDR1 MNHNY, CDR2 SVGAGI (reference sequence). CDR3 DNA sequence: TGTGCCAGCAGTTACTCGACAGGGGGCCCCTACGAGCAGTACTTC. Residues: CASSYSTGGPYEQYF.

With regard to this clone: At the DNA level, this CDR3 is encoded by other sequences in the same sample as well. The V call is TRBV19, the J call TRBJ1-2; no firm D call. Germline CDR1 and CDR2: LNHDA and SQIVND (reference sequence). V lost 3 bases to trimming and J lost 4 bases, with 9 bases between them. The CDR3 covers 13 residues. The CDR3 DNA follows: TGTGCCAGTAGTATTGAGGGTGGCTATGGCTACACCTTC. This sequence encodes CASSIEGGYGYTF.

The rearrangement joins TRBV4-3 to TRBJ2-3; D possibly uses TRBD1 or TRBD2 (5 bases each). CDR3 size: 17 residues. Trimming removed 4 bases from V and 1 base from J, with 18 bases in between. The germline gives CDR1 LGHNA, CDR2 YSLEER. The CDR3: CASSLQSRETGTDTQYF. In DNA, the CDR3 is TGCGCCAGCAGCCTCCAAAGCAGGGAGACGGGCACAGATACGCAGTATTTT.

This clone was observed a few times. V and J are TRBV7-7 and TRBJ1-1; TRBD1 might be the D (5 bases). Looked up from germline, CDR1 is SSHAT and CDR2 is FNYEAQ (reference sequence). V lost 1 base and J lost 5, with 8 bases in between. This CDR3 region has 13 residues. CDR3 nucleotide sequence: TGTGCCAGCAGCTTAGAAAGGGGTACTGAAGCTTTCTTT. Encoded protein: CASSLERGTEAFF.

This clone was found once. The chain combines TRBV6-1 with TRBJ2-1; 11 bases align to TRBD2. V lost 7 bases to trimming and J lost 2 bases; unmatched junction nucleotides: 4. The germline gives CDR1 MNHNS, CDR2 SASEGT. The CDR3 consists of 15 residues. Here the CDR3 reads CASTETSGTYNEQFF. CDR3 DNA: TGTGCCAGCACCGAGACTAGCGGGACCTACAATGAGCAGTTCTTC.

The chain has TRBV4-1 and TRBJ2-6, with TRBD1 identical over 11 bases. The V and J ends lost 3 bases and 0 bases, in that order; junction bases with no gene match: 7. CDR3 length equals 19 residues. Germline V CDR1 and CDR2: MGHRA, YSYEKL. The CDR3 nucleotides are TGCGCCAGCAGCCAGGACAGGGGGCAATCTATCTCTGGGGCCAACGTCCTGACTTTC. This codes for CASSQDRGQSISGANVLTF.

This chain uses TRBV2 with TRBJ2-5; 8 nucleotides match TRBD2. Germline loops: CDR1 SNHLY, CDR2 FYNNEI. The J segment lost 5 bases and the V segment lost 4 bases, leaving 3 bases of the junction unmatched. CDR3 size: 13 residues. Here the CDR3 reads CASSVTSVETQYF. As DNA, the CDR3 is TGTGCCAGCAGTGTGACTAGCGTTGAGACCCAGTACTTC. Filled out from reference TRBV2 and TRBJ2-5, the complete variable domain reads EPEVTQTPSHQVTQMGQEVILRCVPISNHLYFYWYRQILGQKVEFLVSFYNNEISEKSEIFDDQFSVERPDGSNFTLKIRSTKLEDSAMYFCASSVTSVETQYFGPGTRLLVL.

The V and J genes are TRBV5-1 and TRBJ2-3; D perhaps matches TRBD2 (6 bases). The CDR3 sequence is 21 residues long. V lost 5 bases, J lost 0 bases, and 31 bases lay in between. Germline values: CDR1 SGHRS, CDR2 YFSETQ. Here the CDR3 DNA reads TGCGCCAGCAGTAATGTAGGAGGGAAGGTGAGGAGGGAGAGGAGCACAGATACGCAGTATTTT. Protein product: CASSNVGGKVRRERSTDTQYF.

The chain has TRBV6-6 and TRBJ1-1, with 10 nucleotides matching TRBD1. The V gene end was trimmed by 6 bases and the J gene end by 5 bases; junction bases not matched to a gene: 9. The CDR3 sequence is 15 residues long. Germline loops: CDR1 MNHNY, CDR2 SVGAGI (reference sequence). The CDR3: CASRGVGTGVTEAFF. The CDR3 bases are TGTGCCAGCAGGGGGGTAGGGACAGGGGTTACTGAAGCTTTCTTT.

Here the CDR3 reads CASRPAGGGEQYF. The CDR3 nucleotides are TGTGCCAGCAGGCCCGCCGGGGGCGGCGAGCAGTACTTC. The rearrangement uses TRBV27 and TRBJ2-7, with D possibly being TRBD1 or TRBD2 (6 bases each). Trimming removed 6 bases from V and 6 bases from J, with 15 bases in between. From germline, CDR1 is MNHEY and CDR2 SMNVEV (reference sequence). The CDR3 totals 13 residues.

Written as DNA, the CDR3 is TGCGCCAGCAGAACCGCCCAGATGAACACTGAAGCTTTCTTT. It translates to CASRTAQMNTEAFF. The chain uses TRBV5-1 and TRBJ1-1; D is undetermined. The V gene's germline CDR1 is SGHRS and CDR2 YFSETQ. Trimming cost V 5 bases and J 0 bases, with 11 bases left between them. This CDR3 is built from 14 residues.

The chain uses TRBV5-1 and TRBJ2-5; possible D gene TRBD2, 5 bases. The V and J ends lost 4 bases and 5 bases respectively, with 15 bases between them. Germline values: CDR1 SGHRS, CDR2 YFSETQ. The CDR3 runs 14 residues. The CDR3: CASSAPGNGETQYF. In nucleotides, the CDR3 is TGCGCCAGCAGCGCACCGGGAAACGGGGAGACCCAGTACTTC.

The chain employs TRBV4-2 and TRBJ2-3, with 7 bases fitting TRBD2. With V trimmed by 1 base and J by 3 bases, 13 bases remained unmatched. CDR1 LGHNA and CDR2 YNFKEQ come from the germline V gene. The CDR3 is 18 residues long. DNA for the CDR3: TGTGCCAGCAGCCAAGTCAACGGACTAGACGGTGAGACAGATACGCAGTATTTT. This gives the protein CASSQVNGLDGETDTQYF.

DNA for the CDR3: TGCGCCAGCAGCCAAGCGGGGGTAAATGCAGATACGCAGTATTTT. Translated, it gives CASSQAGVNADTQYF. J is TRBJ2-3 and V is TRBV10-1, with 8 nucleotides matching TRBD2. The V segment lost 6 bases and the J segment 4 bases; nucleotides outside the gene matches: 9. Germline assignment: CDR1 WNHNN and CDR2 SYGVQD (reference sequence). The CDR3 runs to 15 residues.